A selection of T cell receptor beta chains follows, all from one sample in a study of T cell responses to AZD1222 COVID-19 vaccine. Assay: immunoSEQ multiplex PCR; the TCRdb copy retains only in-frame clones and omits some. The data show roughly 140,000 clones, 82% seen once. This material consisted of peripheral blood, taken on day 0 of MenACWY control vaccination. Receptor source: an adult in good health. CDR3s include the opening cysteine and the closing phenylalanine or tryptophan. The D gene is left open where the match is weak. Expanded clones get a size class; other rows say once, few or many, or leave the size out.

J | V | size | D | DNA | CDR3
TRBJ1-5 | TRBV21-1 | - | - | TGTGCCAGCAGCAGAGTTCTAATGAAGGTAGGTCAGCCCCAGCATTTT | CASSRVLMKVGQPQHF
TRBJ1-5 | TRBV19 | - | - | TGTGCCAGTAGTATCAAGCCCGGGATCCGGCAGCCCCAGCATTTT | CASSIKPGIRQPQHF
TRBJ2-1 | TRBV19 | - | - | TGTGCCAGTAGTATGGCCGGGACTCAGTGGGGTTCCTACAATGAGCAGTTCTTC | CASSMAGTQWGSYNEQFF
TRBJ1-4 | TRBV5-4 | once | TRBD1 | TGTGCCAGCAGCTTGGGGGGACAGTCTAATGAAAAACTGTTTTTT | CASSLGGQSNEKLFF
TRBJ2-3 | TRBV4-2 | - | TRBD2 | TGTGCCAGCAGCCCTCGACTAGCGGGGGGGCAGGATACGCAGTATTTT | CASSPRLAGGQDTQYF
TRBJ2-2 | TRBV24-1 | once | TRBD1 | TGTGCCACCCGGGACAGGGCCGCCACCGGGGAGCTGTTTTTT | CATRDRAATGELFF
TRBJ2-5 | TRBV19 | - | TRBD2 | TGTGCCAGTATAAAAATAGGCGGGGGGGAGACCCAGTACTTC | CASIKIGGGETQYF
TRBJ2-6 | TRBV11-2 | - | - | TGTGCCAGCGGAGAGATGGGGGCCAACGTCCTGACTTTC | CASGEMGANVLTF
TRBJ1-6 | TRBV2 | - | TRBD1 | TGTGCCAGTAATCTCCTGGACAGGGAGAATTCACCCCTCCACTTT | CASNLLDRENSPLHF
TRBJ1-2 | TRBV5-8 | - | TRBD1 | TGTGCCAGCAGCTTTAGATCATTGGGGACAGGGGATCATGGCTACACCTTC | CASSFRSLGTGDHGYTF
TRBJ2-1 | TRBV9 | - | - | TGTGCCAGCAGCGTAGAAGAGTACAGGATACTGTCCCCGAACTACAATGAGCAGTTCTTC | CASSVEEYRILSPNYNEQFF
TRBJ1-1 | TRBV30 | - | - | TGTGCCTGGAGTGTAGGGGAGGACACTGAAGCTTTCTTT | CAWSVGEDTEAFF
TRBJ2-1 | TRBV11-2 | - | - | TGTGCCAGCAGCTTAGAGTCCGGGGGTGAGGCGTTCTTC | CASSLESGGEAFF
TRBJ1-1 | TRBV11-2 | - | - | TGTGCCAGCAGCTTAATGTCAGAAGAAGCTTTCTTT | CASSLMSEEAFF
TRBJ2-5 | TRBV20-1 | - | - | TGCAGTGCTAGTGACCAGCGCGAGACCCAGTACTTC | CSASDQRETQYF
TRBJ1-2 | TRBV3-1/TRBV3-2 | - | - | TGTGCCAGCAGCCAAGGGGATAGTGGTGGCTACACCTTC | CASSQGDSGGYTF
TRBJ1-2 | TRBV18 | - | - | TGTGCCAGCTCCCCCAACCGTAACTATGGCTACACCTTC | CASSPNRNYGYTF
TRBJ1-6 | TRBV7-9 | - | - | TGTGCCAGCAGCCCCCCGGGGACCGTGAATTCACCCCTCCACTTT | CASSPPGTVNSPLHF
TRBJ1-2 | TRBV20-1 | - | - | TGCAGTGCTAGTGTATTTAGCGGCTATGGCTACACCTTC | CSASVFSGYGYTF
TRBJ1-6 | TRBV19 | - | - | TGTGCCAGTAGCGAACTTATATTAGGGGACTATAATTCACCCCTCCACTTT | CASSELILGDYNSPLHF
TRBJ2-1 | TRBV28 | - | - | TGTGCCGCCGGACGACTAAATGAGCAGTTCTTC | CAAGRLNEQFF
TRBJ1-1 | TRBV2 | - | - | TGTGCCAGCTCAAGAGGGGGAAACACTGAAGCTTTCTTT | CASSRGGNTEAFF
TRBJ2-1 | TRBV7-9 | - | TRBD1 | TGTGCCAGCAGCTCGGGGTCAGGGGGCGAGTTGGTCAATGAGCAGTTCTTC | CASSSGSGGELVNEQFF
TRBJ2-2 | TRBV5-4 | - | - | TGTGCCGCCGCCGACTGGGGGGCGGCGAACACCGGGGAGCTGTTTTTT | CAAADWGAANTGELFF
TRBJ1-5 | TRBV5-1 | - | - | TGCGCCAGCAGCTTGGACGGGGGGCCCAATCAGCCCCAGCATTTT | CASSLDGGPNQPQHF